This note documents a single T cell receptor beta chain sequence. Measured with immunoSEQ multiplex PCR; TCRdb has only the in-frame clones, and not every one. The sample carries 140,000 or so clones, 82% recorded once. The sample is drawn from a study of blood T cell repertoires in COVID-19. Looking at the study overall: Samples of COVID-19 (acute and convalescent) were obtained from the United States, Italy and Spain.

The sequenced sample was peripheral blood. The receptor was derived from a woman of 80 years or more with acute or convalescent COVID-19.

CDR3 nucleotide sequence: TGTGCCAGCTCAGATACACAGAACACTGAAGCTTTCTTT. Its protein product is CASSDTQNTEAFF. The rearrangement uses TRBV18 and TRBJ1-1; D is ambiguous. Trimming removed 5 bases at V and 1 base at J, with 8 bases between. The germline CDR1 and CDR2 sequences are KGHSH and LQKENI. The CDR3 runs to 13 residues. Based on the CDR3 plus reference TRBV18 and TRBJ1-1, the full variable domain is NAGVMQNPRHLVRRRGQEARLRCSPMKGHSHVYWYRQLPEEGLKFMVYLQKENIIDESGMPKERFSAEFPKEGPSILRIQQVVRGDSAAYFCASSDTQNTEAFFGQGTRLTVV.